These 30 T cell receptor beta chains originate from one sample sequenced in a study of blood T cell repertoires in COVID-19. Some clones are missing from TCRdb's copy, which holds only in-frame ones; the method was immunoSEQ multiplex PCR. The sample lists just under 350,000 clones, more than 70% occurring once. The sequencing input was peripheral blood. These receptors were obtained from a woman aged 65 to 85 with COVID-19, enrolled during active disease.

In its sample, this clone was seen a few times. The rearrangement uses TRBV28 and TRBJ1-2; D may be TRBD1 (6 bases). V was cut by 4 bases and J by 7 bases, with 13 bases left in between. The CDR3 runs to 13 residues. Germline loops: CDR1 MDHEN, CDR2 SYDVKM. CDR3 sequence reads: CASSSGQGSGYTF. Written as DNA, the CDR3 is TGTGCCAGCAGTTCGGGGCAGGGGTCTGGCTACACCTTC.

The rearrangement joins TRBV5-1 to TRBJ1-2; no firm D call. Germline CDR1 SGHRS, CDR2 YFSETQ. V was clipped by 5 bases and J by 4 bases, with 15 bases between them. CDR3 length: 14 amino acids. This chain's CDR3 is CASSPGPAAYGYTF. CDR3 nucleotides: TGCGCCAGCAGTCCTGGGCCAGCTGCCTATGGCTACACCTTC. The variable domain in full, with the rest retrieved from reference TRBV5-1 and TRBJ1-2, is KAGVTQTPRYLIKTRGQQVTLSCSPISGHRSVSWYQQTPGQGLQFLFEYFSETQRNKGNFPGRFSGRQFSNSRSEMNVSTLELGDSALYLCASSPGPAAYGYTFGSGTRLTVV.

The chain uses TRBV5-4 and TRBJ1-4; tentative D call: TRBD1 (5 bases). Looked up from germline, CDR1 is SGHNT and CDR2 is YYREEE (reference sequence). Trimming left V 9 bases short and J 2 bases short, with 11 bases between. This CDR3 has 13 amino acids. CDR3: CATGGGTNEKLFF. The DNA of the CDR3 is TGTGCCACCGGTGGGGGGACTAATGAAAAACTGTTTTTT.

V gene TRBV7-9 combines with J gene TRBJ1-1, with 7 bases aligning to TRBD1. This CDR3 region has 15 residues. Trimming cost V 5 bases and J 0 bases; bases outside gene matches: 6. The V gene's germline CDR1 is SEHNR and CDR2 FQNEAQ (reference sequence). In DNA form, the CDR3 reads TGTGCCAGCAGCGCACGACAGGGATTGAACACTGAAGCTTTCTTT. The encoded protein is CASSARQGLNTEAFF.

V usage is TRBV28 and J usage is TRBJ1-2, with 9 bases identical to TRBD1. V trimming: 5 bases; J trimming: 8 bases; junction bases outside the gene matches: 9. The CDR3 length is 14 residues. Germline V gene sequence: CDR1 MDHEN, CDR2 SYDVKM. This chain's CDR3 is CASSPPGQGGGYTF. CDR3 DNA: TGTGCCAGCAGTCCCCCGGGACAGGGTGGCGGCTACACCTTC.

Only one count was recorded for this clone. The chain carries TRBV18 and TRBJ2-7; possible D gene TRBD2, 5 bases. CDR1 and CDR2 from the germline V gene are KGHSH and LQKENI. The V end lost 3 bases, the J end lost 2 bases, and 17 bases lay between the germline ends. The CDR3 spans 16 residues. The CDR3 nucleotides are TGTGCCAGCTCACCGTCCCTCAGAGGGCTAACCTACGAGCAGTACTTC. Protein product: CASSPSLRGLTYEQYF.

The genes are TRBV6-5 and TRBJ1-4, with 7 bases matching TRBD1. The CDR3 consists of 15 residues. CDR1 and CDR2 (germline): MNHEY, SVGAGI. V was clipped by 6 bases and J by 12 bases; unmatched bases: 16. CDR3 protein: CASRRGTVWVEELFF. The CDR3 bases are TGTGCCAGCAGGAGAGGGACAGTTTGGGTCGAAGAACTGTTTTTT.

This sequence joins TRBV7-2 and TRBJ2-3; the match to TRBD2 covers 14 bases. The length of the CDR3 is 19 residues. V was pared by 5 bases and J by 5 bases, with 15 bases of the junction left unmatched. Germline V gives CDR1 SGHTA, CDR2 FQGNSA. Here the CDR3 reads CASSDVTWRLAGGQDTQYF. The CDR3 DNA is TGTGCCAGCAGCGACGTAACGTGGAGACTAGCGGGGGGGCAAGATACGCAGTATTTT.

CDR3 DNA: TGTGCCAGCAGTGCAGGGATAGGTCCGCAGTATTTT. Translating gives CASSAGIGPQYF. V is TRBV27 and J is TRBJ2-3; perhaps TRBD1 as D (5 bases). The CDR3 spans 12 residues. In germline, CDR1 is MNHEY, CDR2 SMNVEV (reference sequence). Between the trimmed V and J ends, which lost 5 bases and 10 bases, there was a span of 13 bases.

The chain recombines TRBV11-2 with TRBJ2-1; 9 bases fit TRBD2. From germline, CDR1 is SGHAT and CDR2 FQNNGV. Trimming took 4 bases from V and 4 from J; bases not matched to a gene: 5. The CDR3 sequence is 15 residues long. The CDR3 is CASSSGGGAYNEQFF. The CDR3, as DNA: TGTGCCAGCAGCTCCGGCGGGGGGGCTTACAATGAGCAGTTCTTC.

The gene calls are TRBV19 and TRBJ1-5; D may be TRBD1 (6 bases). This CDR3 spans 15 amino acids. V was trimmed by 7 bases and J by 3 bases, leaving 16 bases between them. Germline CDR1 is LNHDA and CDR2 is SQIVND (reference sequence). This CDR3 is CASTLNRDINQPQHF. The CDR3 DNA follows: TGTGCCAGTACCCTGAACCGGGACATCAATCAGCCCCAGCATTTT.

The gene calls are TRBV3-1 (or the pseudogene TRBV3-2) and TRBJ1-2, with a weak D call TRBD1 (6 bases). In germline, CDR1 is LGHDT, CDR2 YNNKEL (reference sequence). CDR3 length: 12 residues. Trimming pared 4 bases from V and 5 bases from J, leaving 8 bases between. This CDR3 is CASSPRGYGYTF. The CDR3 DNA follows: TGTGCCAGCAGCCCCAGGGGTTATGGCTACACCTTC.

The rearrangement joins TRBV7-9 to TRBJ1-5, with D perhaps TRBD1 (5 bases). CDR1 and CDR2 (germline): SEHNR, FQNEAQ (reference sequence). The ends were cut back, 3 bases at V and 3 bases at J, with 9 bases in the middle. CDR3 length: 14 amino acids. CDR3 nucleotide sequence: TGTGCCAGCAGCTTGTCGGACACCAATCAGCCCCAGCATTTT. Protein sequence: CASSLSDTNQPQHF.

The chain joins TRBV10-3 to TRBJ2-2; 8 positions match TRBD2. Germline CDR1 ENHRY, CDR2 SYGVKD. V trimming: 11 bases; J trimming: 1 base; junction bases outside the gene matches: 9. The CDR3 totals 15 residues. CDR3 bases: TGTGCCGTCGGATTAAGCGGGGGGAACACCGGGGAGCTGTTTTTT. Its translation is CAVGLSGGNTGELFF.

This rearrangement joins TRBV11-2 to TRBJ2-2; D uncertain. The germline V gene encodes CDR1 SGHAT and CDR2 FQNNGV. The V gene lost 6 bases and the J gene lost 6 bases, with 8 bases spanning the gap. The CDR3 sequence is 12 residues long. The CDR3 region has the DNA TGTGCCAGCAGTCCTAACCCCGGGGAGCTGTTTTTT. Amino acids: CASSPNPGELFF.

The V gene is TRBV5-1, the J gene TRBJ1-1; 9 nucleotides align to TRBD1. The CDR3 has 14 amino acids. From germline, CDR1 is SGHRS and CDR2 YFSETQ. V was clipped by 3 bases and J by 8 bases; unmatched bases: 8. The CDR3 sequence: CASSWETGTGEAFF. The DNA for the CDR3 is TGCGCCAGCAGCTGGGAAACCGGGACAGGGGAAGCTTTCTTT. The complete variable domain, with remaining parts taken from reference TRBV5-1 and TRBJ1-1, reads KAGVTQTPRYLIKTRGQQVTLSCSPISGHRSVSWYQQTPGQGLQFLFEYFSETQRNKGNFPGRFSGRQFSNSRSEMNVSTLELGDSALYLCASSWETGTGEAFFGQGTRLTVV.

The chain joins TRBV5-1 to TRBJ1-1, with D uncertain. Trimming stripped 0 bases from V and 1 base from J, with 7 bases between. The germline gives CDR1 SGHRS, CDR2 YFSETQ. CDR3 size: 14 residues. This CDR3 reads CASSLDAGNTEAFF. In nucleotides, the CDR3 is TGCGCCAGCAGCTTGGATGCAGGGAACACTGAAGCTTTCTTT.

Only one count was recorded for this clone. The chain uses TRBV2 and TRBJ1-3; D perhaps matches TRBD1 (5 bases). V dropped 4 bases and J dropped 2 bases, with 6 bases sitting between them. The germline CDR1 and CDR2 sequences are SNHLY and FYNNEI. This CDR3 region has 13 residues. CDR3 nucleotides: TGTGCCAGCAGTGGACAGCCTGGAAACACCATATATTTT. Its translation: CASSGQPGNTIYF.

This clone was detected only once. The DNA for the CDR3 is TGCGCCAGCAGCCAGCCATTAGCGGGGCTAGCCAAAAACATTCAGTACTTC. Amino acids: CASSQPLAGLAKNIQYF. This rearrangement joins TRBV4-1 to TRBJ2-4, with TRBD2 matching 8 bases. Trimming took 3 bases from V and 0 from J; bases not matched to a gene: 7. The V gene's germline CDR1 is MGHRA and CDR2 YSYEKL. The CDR3 is 17 amino acids.

This clone was seen more than once but under ten times. This chain connects TRBV3-1 (or the pseudogene TRBV3-2) to TRBJ1-2; tentative D call: TRBD1 (6 bases). The CDR3 consists of 18 residues. Trimming pared 1 base from V and 2 bases from J, leaving 20 bases between. Germline V gives CDR1 LGHDT, CDR2 YNNKEL (reference sequence). The DNA for the CDR3 is TGTGCCAGCAGCCAAGGTTGGCGGGGGCAGAGTAAAAACTATGGCTACACCTTC. Its protein product is CASSQGWRGQSKNYGYTF.

This chain uses TRBV25-1 with TRBJ2-6, with D perhaps TRBD2 (7 bases). Germline CDR1 MGHDK, CDR2 SYGVNS. The CDR3 runs to 14 residues. Trimming shortened V by 9 bases and J by 2 bases, and 11 bases separated the two germline ends. The CDR3 protein is CASGRGPGANVLTF. The CDR3 bases are TGTGCCAGTGGGCGGGGGCCTGGGGCCAACGTCCTGACTTTC.

This rearrangement joins TRBV30 to TRBJ1-1; a possible D gene is TRBD1 (6 bases). The germline V and J ends were trimmed by 0 bases and 5 bases, with 16 bases remaining between them. The CDR3 length is 15 residues. In germline, CDR1 is GTSNPN, CDR2 SVGIG (reference sequence). The CDR3 DNA sequence: TGTGCCTGGAGTGTTCTCGAGACAGGACGGACTGAAGCTTTCTTT. This codes for CAWSVLETGRTEAFF.

V usage is TRBV10-3 and J usage is TRBJ1-2; a weak D match, TRBD1 (6 bases). The V and J ends lost 0 bases and 2 bases respectively, with 13 bases between them. The CDR3 contains 16 residues. Germline V gene data show CDR1 as ENHRY and CDR2 as SYGVKD. The CDR3 region has the DNA TGTGCCATCAGTGAGTCCGCTTACAGGGCCAACTATGGCTACACCTTC. It specifies CAISESAYRANYGYTF.

The chain employs TRBV10-2 and TRBJ1-1, with a tentative D call TRBD1 (6 bases). CDR1 is WSHSY and CDR2 is SAAADI in the germline V gene. Trimming left V 8 bases short and J 0 bases short, with 22 bases between. The CDR3 extends over 17 amino acids. The CDR3 nucleotides read TGCGCCAGCCGTAGTCCACAGGGCAGGGGTATGAACACTGAAGCTTTCTTT. This encodes CASRSPQGRGMNTEAFF.

CDR3 amino acids: CAISESISSGANVLTF. Here the CDR3 DNA reads TGTGCCATCAGTGAGTCGATCAGCTCTGGGGCCAACGTCCTGACTTTC. The V and J genes are TRBV10-3 and TRBJ2-6; no clear D. The CDR3 covers 16 residues. V was shortened by 0 bases and J by 0 bases, with 6 bases between the two germline ends. The germline V gene encodes CDR1 ENHRY and CDR2 SYGVKD.

The chain combines TRBV5-4 with TRBJ1-2, with 10 bases aligning to TRBD1. Germline V CDR1 and CDR2: SGHNT, YYREEE (reference sequence). CDR3 length equals 15 residues. The ends lost 3 bases at V and 7 bases at J; junction bases unmatched: 9. This CDR3 reads CASSSELGQGSGYTF. The CDR3 DNA sequence: TGTGCCAGCAGCTCTGAACTGGGACAGGGGTCTGGCTACACCTTC.

This clone was seen only a few times. V gene TRBV6-2 or TRBV6-3 combines with J gene TRBJ1-1; 7 bases align to TRBD1. CDR1 MNHEY and CDR2 SVGEGT come from the germline V gene. V shed 4 bases and J 0 bases; nucleotides not matched to a gene: 5. CDR3 length: 15 residues. The CDR3 is CASSSRGQLNTEAFF. The CDR3 bases are TGTGCCAGCAGTTCTAGGGGACAGCTGAACACTGAAGCTTTCTTT.

This clone occurred once. The chain couples TRBV3-1 (or the pseudogene TRBV3-2) to TRBJ2-3, with 7 bases matching TRBD1. With 1 base clipped from V and 4 bases from J, the junction kept 8 bases outside the gene matches. Germline CDR1 reads LGHDT; CDR2 reads YNNKEL (reference sequence). This CDR3 spans 16 amino acids. CDR3 coding DNA: TGTGCCAGCAGCCAAGTTTTGACAGGGCCGGCAGATACGCAGTATTTT. Protein: CASSQVLTGPADTQYF.

The gene calls are TRBV6-2 or TRBV6-3 and TRBJ1-1; D unresolved. V lost 5 bases to trimming and J lost 4 bases, with 17 bases between them. The CDR3 loop spans 15 amino acids. Germline V gene data show CDR1 as MNHEY and CDR2 as SVGEGT. Written as DNA, the CDR3 is TGTGCCAGCAGTCCAGGAGATGAGGGTGGCACTGAAGCTTTCTTT. Translated: CASSPGDEGGTEAFF.

The chain employs TRBV2 and TRBJ2-7, with 10 nucleotides matching TRBD2. Germline V gene data show CDR1 as SNHLY and CDR2 as FYNNEI. V dropped 7 bases and J dropped 5; count of bases not matched to a gene: 11. The CDR3 spans 15 residues. This CDR3 reads CASKEAGGPKHEQYF. As DNA, the CDR3 is TGTGCCAGCAAGGAAGCGGGGGGGCCCAAGCACGAGCAGTACTTC.